There are many counts of the clone carrying this TCR beta chain. Its antigen remains unknown. The sample originates from a study of beta chain features in type 1 diabetes. Study summary: Over all samples combined, 90 million to 140 million sorted cells were examined. Whole-study results and caveats: When Type 1 diabetes patients were examined, their TCRB CDR3s proved moderately but significantly shorter in all four CD4+ subsets. Type 1 diabetes patients had fewer VDJ junction insertions and more deletions.

What was sequenced were expressed TCRB transcripts, since all of the isolated RNA had been reverse transcribed. Produced via immunoSEQ multiplex PCR; TCRdb's table is partial and in-frame only. The sample consists of around 250,000 clones, about 14% of them appearing once. Purities over 98% were achieved in all sorted populations. V was pared by 8 bases and J by 4 bases, with 20 bases between. The CDR3 runs to 15 residues. The receptor's source is a man aged 30 to 45 with type 1 diabetes. The rearrangement links TRBV23-1 to TRBJ1-2; D gene ambiguous. TRBV23-1 is reported as an ORF; its role is uncertain. The specimen sequenced was naive CD4+ T cells from blood. The CDR3 nucleotides read TGCGCCAGCCACACCACCCGGGATCGCGGCTATGGCTACACCTTC. Its protein is CASHTTRDRGYGYTF.